What follows are 22 T cell receptor beta chains derived from one specimen sequenced in a study of shared clonotypes between healthy human individuals. Generated by immunoSEQ multiplex PCR, the TCRdb table keeps only in-frame clones and is missing some. The repertoire holds about 2.2 million clones, with about 93% as singletons. Naive CD8 isolation took CD45RO-negative cells positively selected for CCR7 and excluded terminally differentiated effector memory CD45RA+ cells. Specimen: naive CD8+ T cells from PBMCs. These receptors were obtained from a man between 18 and 35 years old in good health. Some clones in this sample may be carry-over from other donors' samples.

V and J are TRBV29-1 and TRBJ2-3; tentative D call: TRBD1 (6 bases). Trimming removed 3 bases at V and 4 bases at J, with 17 bases between. Germline assignment: CDR1 SQVTM and CDR2 ANQGSEA. This CDR3 is built from 15 residues. CDR3 sequence (DNA): TGCAGCGTTGATTTTTGGCAGGGGAACCCAGATACGCAGTATTTT. This gives the protein CSVDFWQGNPDTQYF.

J is TRBJ2-5 and V is TRBV7-8, with a weak D call TRBD2 (5 bases). The germline gives CDR1 SGHVS, CDR2 FQNEAQ. The ends were cut back, 5 bases at V and 5 bases at J, with 21 bases in the middle. The CDR3 runs 16 residues. DNA for the CDR3: TGTGCCAGCAGCCGGGATCGAGACAAACCGGCGGAGACCCAGTACTTC. It codes for CASSRDRDKPAETQYF.

CDR3 protein: CASGTASMNTEAFF. The DNA for the CDR3 is TGTGCCAGTGGGACAGCCTCCATGAACACTGAAGCTTTCTTT. The V gene is TRBV19, the J gene TRBJ1-1; TRBD1 matches 7 bases. V trimming: 8 bases; J trimming: 0 bases; junction bases outside the gene matches: 6. Per the germline V gene, CDR1 is LNHDA and CDR2 is SQIVND (reference sequence). CDR3 length: 14 amino acids.

This chain connects TRBV4-3 to TRBJ1-1; no firm D call. V was pared by 0 bases and J by 4 bases, with 12 bases between. The CDR3 totals 15 residues. CDR1 is LGHNA and CDR2 is YSLEER in the germline V gene. The CDR3 sequence: CASSQELPVGTEAFF. The CDR3 DNA follows: TGCGCCAGCAGCCAAGAGTTGCCAGTAGGCACTGAAGCTTTCTTT.

A single count supports this clone. The chain couples TRBV11-1 to TRBJ2-7; D is uncertain. Germline CDR1 is SGHAT and CDR2 is FQDESV (reference sequence). The CDR3 consists of 16 residues. V gave up 4 bases and J gave up 3 bases, with 19 bases separating them. The CDR3 DNA reads TGTGCCAGCAGCTCGCTCCCCCGGATGAGCCACTACGAGCAGTACTTC. Translation gives CASSSLPRMSHYEQYF. The variable domain in full, completed from reference TRBV11-1 and TRBJ2-7, reads EAEVAQSPRYKITEKSQAVAFWCDPISGHATLYWYRQILGQGPELLVQFQDESVVDDSQLPKDRFSAERLKGVDSTLKIQPAELGDSAMYLCASSSLPRMSHYEQYFGPGTRLTVT.

This chain connects TRBV6-1 to TRBJ2-7; D tentatively fits TRBD1 or TRBD2 (5 bases each). CDR1 and CDR2 (germline): MNHNS, SASEGT. This CDR3 region has 15 residues. V was pared by 7 bases and J by 0 bases, with 16 bases between. Here the CDR3 DNA reads TGTGCCAGCAACGCCGGGACGTTGAGCTCCTACGAGCAGTACTTC. Translation gives CASNAGTLSSYEQYF.

This rearrangement joins TRBV6-4 to TRBJ1-2, with a weak D call TRBD1 (6 bases). Trimming took 7 bases from V and 3 from J, leaving 18 bases between them. CDR1 and CDR2 from the germline V gene are MRHNA and SNTAGT. The CDR3 runs to 15 residues. CDR3 protein: CASTPSPGADYGYTF. CDR3 bases: TGTGCCAGCACCCCCTCCCCAGGGGCGGACTATGGCTACACCTTC.

The chain couples TRBV6-1 to TRBJ2-1, with TRBD2 identical over 12 bases. CDR1 MNHNS and CDR2 SASEGT come from the germline V gene. This CDR3 has 18 residues. V shed 1 base and J 7 bases; nucleotides not matched to a gene: 11. This chain's CDR3 is CASSEEASGRDWLNEQFF. In nucleotides, the CDR3 is TGTGCCAGCAGTGAAGAGGCTAGCGGGAGGGATTGGTTGAATGAGCAGTTCTTC.

This rearrangement joins TRBV19 to TRBJ2-1; 10 bases are shared with TRBD2. V lost 3 bases, J lost 3 bases, and 2 bases stayed unmatched. The CDR3 totals 15 residues. The V gene's germline CDR1 is LNHDA and CDR2 SQIVND (reference sequence). CDR3 DNA: TGTGCCAGTAGTATTACTAGCGGGAACTACAATGAGCAGTTCTTC. Translated, it gives CASSITSGNYNEQFF.

This clone was recorded once. The rearrangement links TRBV27 to TRBJ2-3, with D hard to call. Between the trimmed V and J ends, which lost 5 bases and 0 bases, there was a span of 9 bases. Looked up from germline, CDR1 is MNHEY and CDR2 is SMNVEV (reference sequence). This CDR3 is 14 amino acids long. CDR3 coding DNA: TGTGCCAGCAGTCCCGGAGTGAGCACAGATACGCAGTATTTT. Protein sequence: CASSPGVSTDTQYF.

This clone was observed once. The chain carries TRBV7-3 and TRBJ1-1, with D hard to call. CDR3 size: 15 residues. V lost 5 bases to trimming and J lost 5 bases, with 18 bases between them. Germline CDR1 SGHTA, CDR2 FQGTGA. CDR3 sequence (DNA): TGTGCCAGCAGCGAAACCACGAGCCCCGGGACTGAAGCTTTCTTT. It codes for CASSETTSPGTEAFF.

The chain has TRBV4-1 and TRBJ1-4; no clear D. Trimming took off 5 bases at V and 8 bases at J, with 18 bases between the two ends. CDR1 and CDR2 from the germline V gene are MGHRA and YSYEKL. This CDR3 region has 15 residues. CDR3 sequence: CASSSFGVLVEKLFF. The CDR3 DNA follows: TGCGCCAGCAGCTCCTTCGGGGTGCTAGTGGAAAAACTGTTTTTT.

The chain carries TRBV15 and TRBJ1-1; D possibly corresponds to TRBD1 (5 bases). The CDR3 loop spans 16 amino acids. The ends were cut back, 1 base at V and 8 bases at J, with 20 bases in the middle. Germline values: CDR1 LNHNV, CDR2 YYDKDF (reference sequence). The CDR3 here is CATSRVGSKARDEAFF. The CDR3 nucleotides read TGTGCCACCAGCAGAGTCGGCAGTAAAGCGAGGGACGAAGCTTTCTTT.

Written as DNA, the CDR3 is TGCGCCAGCAGTGAGGGGCTAGCGGGGAAAAACACCGGGGAGCTGTTTTTT. Amino acids: CASSEGLAGKNTGELFF. The J gene is TRBJ2-2, the V gene TRBV10-1, with 9 bases lining up with TRBD2. The ends lost 2 bases at V and 2 bases at J; junction bases unmatched: 6. In germline, CDR1 is WNHNN, CDR2 SYGVQD (reference sequence). This CDR3 comprises 17 residues.

V usage is TRBV19 and J usage is TRBJ2-1; possibly TRBD1 for D (6 bases). Germline CDR1 LNHDA, CDR2 SQIVND (reference sequence). This CDR3 spans 17 amino acids. V was clipped by 3 bases and J by 2 bases, with 17 bases between them. The CDR3 DNA sequence: TGTGCCAGTAGTATTGGCTTCCGGGACACCGCCTACAATGAGCAGTTCTTC. Amino acid sequence: CASSIGFRDTAYNEQFF.

The chain has TRBV13 and TRBJ2-7; 8 bases fit TRBD2. CDR1 and CDR2 from the germline V gene are PRHDT and FYEKMQ (reference sequence). J lost 6 bases, V lost 2 bases, and 3 bases had no gene match. The CDR3 runs to 13 residues. The CDR3 loop reads CASSLRTSSEQYF. CDR3 coding DNA: TGTGCCAGCAGCTTACGGACTAGCAGCGAGCAGTACTTC. Full variable domain (missing parts from reference TRBV13 and TRBJ2-7): AAGVIQSPRHLIKEKRETATLKCYPIPRHDTVYWYQQGPGQDPQFLISFYEKMQSDKGSIPDRFSAQQFSDYHSELNMSSLELGDSALYFCASSLRTSSEQYFGPGTRLTVT.

This clone was observed a single time. The rearrangement uses TRBV6-5 and TRBJ1-2, with D unresolved. The CDR3 is made up of 14 amino acids. CDR1 MNHEY and CDR2 SVGAGI come from the germline V gene. Trimming pared 7 bases from V and 8 bases from J, leaving 20 bases between. DNA for the CDR3: TGTGCCAGCAAAGAATTTCCCCGGATGGGCGGCTACACCTTC. Its protein product is CASKEFPRMGGYTF.

The rearrangement uses TRBV7-9 and TRBJ1-2; D possibly corresponds to TRBD1 (5 bases). The CDR3 has 14 residues. Germline V gene data show CDR1 as SEHNR and CDR2 as FQNEAQ (reference sequence). The V end was cut by 1 base, the J end by 6 bases, with 12 bases between. The CDR3 bases are TGTGCCAGCAGCTTAGGAGGACGGGGCGATGGCTACACCTTC. This encodes CASSLGGRGDGYTF.

This clone came up once. The V call is TRBV4-3, the J call TRBJ1-5; TRBD1 matches 7 bases. This CDR3 contains 15 residues. After removal of 2 bases from V and 6 bases from J, the junction contained 7 bases not matched to a gene. Germline loops: CDR1 LGHNA, CDR2 YSLEER. Here the CDR3 DNA reads TGCGCCAGCAGCCAATTAACAGGGGTAGGTCAGCCCCAGCATTTT. It yields the protein CASSQLTGVGQPQHF.

The V and J genes are TRBV28 and TRBJ2-7; D is unclear. Trimming took off 3 bases at V and 1 base at J, with 7 bases between the two ends. The CDR3 consists of 13 residues. Germline V gives CDR1 MDHEN, CDR2 SYDVKM. Here the CDR3 reads CASSFYRSYEQYF. The CDR3 DNA reads as TGTGCCAGCAGTTTCTACAGATCCTACGAGCAGTACTTC.

V and J are TRBV29-1 and TRBJ2-3; no definite D call. Germline V gene data show CDR1 as SQVTM and CDR2 as ANQGSEA. CDR3 length equals 12 residues. Between the trimmed V and J ends, which lost 4 bases and 6 bases, there was a span of 11 bases. The CDR3 sequence is CSVVLGYDTQYF. For the CDR3, the DNA is TGCAGCGTTGTTCTTGGGTATGATACGCAGTATTTT.

Of note for this clone: Germline and junction disagree at one end, which may indicate a read error. V is TRBV7-8 and J is TRBJ2-5; 9 bases fit TRBD2. Germline assignment: CDR1 SGHVS and CDR2 FQNEAQ. The CDR3 loop spans 14 amino acids. The CDR3 DNA reads TGTGCCAGCAGCCGCGAGCGGGGGGCCCCGAATTATAACTTC. It is translated as CASSRERGAPNYNF. Full variable domain (missing parts from reference TRBV7-8 and TRBJ2-5): GAGVSQSPRYKVAKRGQDVALRCDPISGHVSLFWYQQALGQGPEFLTYFQNEAQLDKSGLPSDRFFAERPEGSVSTLKIQRTQQEDSAVYLCASSRERGAPNYNFGPGTRLLVL.